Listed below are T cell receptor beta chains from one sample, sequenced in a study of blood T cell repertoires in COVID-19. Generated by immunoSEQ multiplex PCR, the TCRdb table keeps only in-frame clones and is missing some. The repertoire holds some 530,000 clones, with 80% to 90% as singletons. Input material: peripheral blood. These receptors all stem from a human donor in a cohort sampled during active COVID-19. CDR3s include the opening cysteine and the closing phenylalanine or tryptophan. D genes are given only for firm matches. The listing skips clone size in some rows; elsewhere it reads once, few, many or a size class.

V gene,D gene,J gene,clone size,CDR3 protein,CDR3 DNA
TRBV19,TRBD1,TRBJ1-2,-,CASSPRTGANYGYTF,TGTGCCAGTAGTCCCCGGACAGGAGCTAACTATGGCTACACCTTC
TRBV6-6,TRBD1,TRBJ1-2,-,CASSYAQGAGYTF,TGTGCCAGCAGTTACGCACAGGGGGCGGGCTACACCTTC
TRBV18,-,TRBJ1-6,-,CASSPSSGFYSPLHF,TGTGCCAGCTCACCATCGTCCGGGTTCTATTCACCCCTCCACTTT
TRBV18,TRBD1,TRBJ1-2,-,CASSPDRDYGYTF,TGTGCCAGCTCGCCAGACAGGGACTATGGCTACACCTTC
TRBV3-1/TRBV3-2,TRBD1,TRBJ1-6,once,CASRGTGGNSPLHF,TGTGCCAGCAGGGGAACAGGGGGCAATTCACCCCTCCACTTT
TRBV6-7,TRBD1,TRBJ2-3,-,CASSYGPDRGCTDTQYF,TGTGCCAGCAGTTACGGACCGGACAGGGGTTGCACAGATACGCAGTATTTT
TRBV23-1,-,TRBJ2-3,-,CASSQSPGSTDTQYF,TGCGCCAGCAGTCAATCGCCAGGCAGCACAGATACGCAGTATTTT
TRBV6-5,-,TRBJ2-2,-,CASSYSSGNTGELFF,TGTGCCAGCAGTTACTCTAGCGGGAACACCGGGGAGCTGTTTTTT
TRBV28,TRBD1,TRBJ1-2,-,CASSLPQGTGYGYTF,TGTGCCAGCAGTTTACCACAGGGGACGGGCTATGGCTACACCTTC
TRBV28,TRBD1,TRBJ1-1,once,CASCRGVDTEAFF,TGTGCCAGCTGCAGGGGGGTTGACACTGAAGCTTTCTTT
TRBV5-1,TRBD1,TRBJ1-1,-,CASSQGTVNTEAFF,TGCGCCAGCAGCCAAGGGACAGTGAACACTGAAGCTTTCTTT
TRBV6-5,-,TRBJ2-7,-,CATNRDTLTEQYF,TGTGCCACTAACCGGGACACACTCACCGAGCAGTACTTC
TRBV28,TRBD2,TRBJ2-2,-,CASSLTSGPTGELFF,TGTGCCAGCAGTTTAACTAGCGGGCCAACCGGGGAGCTGTTTTTT
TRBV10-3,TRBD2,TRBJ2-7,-,CAIKREVGYEQYF,TGTGCCATCAAGCGGGAGGTCGGGTACGAGCAGTACTTC
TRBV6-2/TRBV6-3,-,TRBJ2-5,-,CASSYSRWETQYF,TGTGCCAGCAGTTACTCCAGGTGGGAGACCCAGTACTTC
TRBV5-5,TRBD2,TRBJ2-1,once,CASSLGTSGSIPYNEQFF,TGTGCCAGCAGCTTGGGGACTAGCGGGTCTATCCCCTACAATGAGCAGTTCTTC
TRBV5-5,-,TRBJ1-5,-,CASSSEHGNQPQHF,TGTGCCAGCAGCTCTGAACATGGCAATCAGCCCCAGCATTTT
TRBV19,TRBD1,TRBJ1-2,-,CASRKTGTYGYTF,TGTGCCAGTAGAAAGACAGGGACATATGGCTACACCTTC
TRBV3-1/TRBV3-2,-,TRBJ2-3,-,CASSQGSKSTDTQYF,TGTGCCAGCAGCCAGGGGAGTAAGAGCACAGATACGCAGTATTTT
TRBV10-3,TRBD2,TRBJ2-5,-,CAISERAGKETQYF,TGTGCCATCAGTGAGAGAGCGGGAAAAGAGACCCAGTACTTC
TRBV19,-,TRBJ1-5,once,CASNPGQTTNQPQHF,TGTGCCAGTAATCCAGGTCAGACAACAAATCAGCCCCAGCATTTT
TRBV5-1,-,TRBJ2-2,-,CASSFNPGPGELFF,TGCGCCAGCAGCTTCAACCCAGGGCCCGGGGAGCTGTTTTTT
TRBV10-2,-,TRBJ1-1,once,CASSLPNTEAFF,TGCGCCAGCAGTCTCCCCAACACTGAAGCTTTCTTT
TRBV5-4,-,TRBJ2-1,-,CASSPTSFDRSHNEQFF,TGTGCCAGCAGCCCGACTAGTTTTGACCGTAGCCACAATGAGCAGTTCTTC
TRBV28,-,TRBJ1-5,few,CASVTAFQPQHF,TGTGCCAGCGTAACAGCTTTTCAGCCCCAGCATTTT
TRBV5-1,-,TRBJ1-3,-,CASRPLPGQNYENSGNTIYF,TGCGCCAGCAGGCCCCTCCCCGGACAGAATTATGAAAACTCTGGAAACACCATATATTTT
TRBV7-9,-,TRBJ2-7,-,CASSYDSYEQYF,TGTGCCAGCAGTTACGACAGCTACGAGCAGTACTTC
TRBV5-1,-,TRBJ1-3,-,CASSPQGSFGNTIYF,TGCGCCAGCAGCCCGCAGGGTTCCTTTGGAAACACCATATATTTT
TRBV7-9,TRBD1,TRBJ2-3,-,CASSLRGQGAGDTQYF,TGTGCCAGCAGCTTGAGGGGACAGGGGGCCGGAGATACGCAGTATTTT
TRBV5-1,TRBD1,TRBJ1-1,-,CASSWPGTGGAGTEAFF,TGCGCCAGCAGCTGGCCCGGGACAGGGGGCGCGGGCACTGAAGCTTTCTTT
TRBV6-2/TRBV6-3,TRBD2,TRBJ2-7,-,CASSYSSATSGRAEQYF,TGTGCCAGCAGCTACTCATCGGCGACTAGCGGGAGGGCTGAGCAGTACTTC
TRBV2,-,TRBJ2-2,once,CASSVARNTGELFF,TGTGCCAGCAGTGTAGCGAGGAACACCGGGGAGCTGTTTTTT
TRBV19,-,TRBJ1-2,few,CASSPPQAGGANYGYTF,TGTGCCAGTAGTCCCCCCCAGGCAGGAGGAGCTAACTATGGCTACACCTTC
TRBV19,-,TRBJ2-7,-,CASSRQASYEQYF,TGTGCCAGTAGTAGACAGGCCAGCTACGAGCAGTACTTC
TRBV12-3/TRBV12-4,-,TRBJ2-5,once,CASSRQAQETQYF,TGTGCCAGCAGTCGACAGGCCCAAGAGACCCAGTACTTC
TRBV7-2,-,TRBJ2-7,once,CASSLPQAGMYEQYF,TGTGCCAGCAGCTTACCCCAGGCGGGGATGTACGAGCAGTACTTC
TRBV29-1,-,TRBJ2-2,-,CSVGPEPANTGELFF,TGCAGCGTTGGTCCGGAGCCCGCGAACACCGGGGAGCTGTTTTTT
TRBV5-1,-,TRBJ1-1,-,CASSERGLNTEAFF,TGCGCCAGCAGCGAACGGGGGTTAAACACTGAAGCTTTCTTT
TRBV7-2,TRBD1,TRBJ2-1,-,CASSAQTGGVENEQFF,TGTGCCAGCAGCGCCCAGACAGGGGGCGTAGAAAATGAGCAGTTCTTC
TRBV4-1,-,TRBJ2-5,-,CASSPVGSDGTQYF,TGCGCCAGCAGCCCAGTTGGTAGCGACGGGACCCAGTACTTC
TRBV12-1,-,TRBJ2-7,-,CASSLLAGFHEQYF,TGTGCCAGCTCCCTTCTAGCGGGATTTCACGAGCAGTACTTC
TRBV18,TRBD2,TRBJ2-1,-,CASSPERGSYNEQFF,TGTGCCAGCTCACCGGAGCGGGGCTCCTACAATGAGCAGTTCTTC
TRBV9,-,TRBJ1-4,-,CASSVATGGLGEKLFF,TGTGCCAGCAGCGTAGCTACGGGGGGTTTAGGAGAAAAACTGTTTTTT